The T cell receptor (beta chain) described here comes from a study of cytomegalovirus exposure and HLA in healthy donors. Study summary: Out of around 360 genotyped donors, approximately 84% belonged to the Caucasian-associated ancestry cluster.

Trimming stripped 7 bases from V and 5 bases from J, with 14 bases between. This CDR3 has 13 residues. The germline gives CDR1 MNHEY, CDR2 SVGAGI. As for this clone: Its antigen is unidentified.

Study findings and constraints: Around 160 TCR beta chains were listed as cytomegalovirus-associated. In vitro assays verified that a few CMV-associated chains recognized CMV antigens specifically. Sequencing artifact likely explains a cluster of highly shared sequence variants.

Both 60 Vbeta primers and 13 Jbeta primers went into the PCR. The protocol was immunoSEQ multiplex PCR, while the TCRdb copy is restricted to in-frame clones and leaves out a portion. Of more than 55,000 clones in the sample, 74% were seen once. The chain uses TRBV6-5 and TRBJ1-2, with D perhaps matching TRBD1 (6 bases). This sequence originates from a woman in her fifties or sixties in good health and CMV-seropositive. Sequences were obtained from PBMCs. CDR3: CASIPRQGYGYTF. The CDR3 DNA is TGTGCCAGCATTCCGCGGCAGGGGTATGGCTACACCTTC.